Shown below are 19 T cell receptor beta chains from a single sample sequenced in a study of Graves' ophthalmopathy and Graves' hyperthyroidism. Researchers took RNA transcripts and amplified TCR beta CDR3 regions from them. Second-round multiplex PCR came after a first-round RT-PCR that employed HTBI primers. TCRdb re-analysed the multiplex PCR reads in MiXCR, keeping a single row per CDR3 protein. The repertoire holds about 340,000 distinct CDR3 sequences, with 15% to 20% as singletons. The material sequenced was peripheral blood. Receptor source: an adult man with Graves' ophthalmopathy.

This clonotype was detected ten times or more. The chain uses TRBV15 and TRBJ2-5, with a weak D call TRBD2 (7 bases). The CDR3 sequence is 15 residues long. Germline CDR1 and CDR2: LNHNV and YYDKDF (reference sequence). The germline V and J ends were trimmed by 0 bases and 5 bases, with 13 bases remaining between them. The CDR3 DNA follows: TGTGCCACCAGCAGAGATAGGGGGGGGATGGAGACCCAGTACTTC. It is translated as CATSRDRGGMETQYF.

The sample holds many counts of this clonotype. CDR3 nucleotide sequence: TGTGCCAGCAGCTTATTCCCGGGGGCCCCCTACGAGCAGTACTTC. Protein: CASSLFPGAPYEQYF. This chain joins TRBV7-2 and TRBJ2-7; the D call may be TRBD1 or TRBD2 (6 bases each). The V end lost 2 bases, the J end lost 2 bases, and 13 bases lay between the germline ends. The germline CDR1 and CDR2 sequences are SGHTA and FQGNSA. This CDR3 spans 15 amino acids.

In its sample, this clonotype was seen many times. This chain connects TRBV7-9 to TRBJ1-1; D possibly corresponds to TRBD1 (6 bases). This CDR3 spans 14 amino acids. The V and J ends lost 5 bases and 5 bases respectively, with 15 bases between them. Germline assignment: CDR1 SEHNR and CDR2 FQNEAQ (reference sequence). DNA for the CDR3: TGTGCCAGCAGCGTCACAGGGTGGTGGACTGAAGCTTTCTTT. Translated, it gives CASSVTGWWTEAFF.

The CDR3 nucleotides are TGTGCCAGCAGTTACCGAAACTCTCAGCCCCAGCATTTT. Its protein product is CASSYRNSQPQHF. This chain links TRBV6-5 with TRBJ1-5; D not resolved. The germline gives CDR1 MNHEY, CDR2 SVGAGI. Trimming took off 2 bases at V and 6 bases at J, with 8 bases between the two ends. The CDR3 sequence is 13 residues long.

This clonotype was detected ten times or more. CDR3 residues: CASSPHPPSYEQYF. In nucleotides, the CDR3 is TGTGCCAGCAGTCCTCACCCCCCCTCCTACGAGCAGTACTTC. V usage is TRBV6-2 or TRBV6-3 and J usage is TRBJ2-7; D unclear. The CDR3 is 14 amino acids. V lost 5 bases and J lost 0, with 11 bases in between. Germline V gene lookup returns CDR1 MNHEY and CDR2 SVGEGT.

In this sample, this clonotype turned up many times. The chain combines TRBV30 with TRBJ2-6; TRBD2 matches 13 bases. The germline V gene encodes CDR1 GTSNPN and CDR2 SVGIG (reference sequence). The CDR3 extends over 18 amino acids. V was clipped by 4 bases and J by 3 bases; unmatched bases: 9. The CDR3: CAWTGLAGVLSGANVLTF. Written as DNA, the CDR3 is TGTGCCTGGACCGGACTAGCGGGAGTCCTAAGTGGGGCCAACGTCCTGACTTTC. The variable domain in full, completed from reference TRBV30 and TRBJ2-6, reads SQTIHQWPATLVQPVGSPLSLECTVEGTSNPNLYWYRQAAGRGLQLLFYSVGIGQISSEVPQNLSASRPQDRQFILSSKKLLLSDSGFYLCAWTGLAGVLSGANVLTFGAGSRLTVL.

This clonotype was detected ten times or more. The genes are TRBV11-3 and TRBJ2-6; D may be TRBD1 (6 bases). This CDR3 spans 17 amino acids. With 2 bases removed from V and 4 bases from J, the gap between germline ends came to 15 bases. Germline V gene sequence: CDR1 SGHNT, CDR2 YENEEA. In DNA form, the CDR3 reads TGTGCCAGCAGCTTATCATGGTCAGGGGCCGGGGCCAACGTCCTGACTTTC. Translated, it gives CASSLSWSGAGANVLTF. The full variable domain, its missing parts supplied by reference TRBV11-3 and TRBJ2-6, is EAGVVQSPRYKIIEKKQPVAFWCNPISGHNTLYWYLQNLGQGPELLIRYENEEAVDDSQLPKDRFSAERLKGVDSTLKIQPAELGDSAVYLCASSLSWSGAGANVLTFGAGSRLTVL.

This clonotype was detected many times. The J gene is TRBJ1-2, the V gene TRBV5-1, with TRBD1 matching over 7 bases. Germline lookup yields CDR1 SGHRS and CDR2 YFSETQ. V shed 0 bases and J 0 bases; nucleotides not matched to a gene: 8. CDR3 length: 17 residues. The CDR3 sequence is CASSLGDSIKTNYGYTF. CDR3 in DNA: TGCGCCAGCAGCTTGGGGGACAGCATAAAGACTAACTATGGCTACACCTTC.

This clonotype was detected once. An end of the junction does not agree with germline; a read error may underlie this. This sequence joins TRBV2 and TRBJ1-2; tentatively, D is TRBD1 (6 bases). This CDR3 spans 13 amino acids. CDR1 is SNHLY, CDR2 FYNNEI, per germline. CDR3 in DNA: TGTGCCAGCACCGCAGGGGTTGTCTATGGCTACAACTTC. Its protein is CASTAGVVYGYNF.

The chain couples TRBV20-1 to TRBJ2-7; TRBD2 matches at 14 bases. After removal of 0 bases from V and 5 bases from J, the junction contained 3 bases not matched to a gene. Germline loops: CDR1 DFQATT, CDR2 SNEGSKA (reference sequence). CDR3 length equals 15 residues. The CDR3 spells CSAREGLAGANEQYF. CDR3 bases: TGCAGTGCTAGAGAGGGACTAGCGGGAGCCAACGAGCAGTACTTC.

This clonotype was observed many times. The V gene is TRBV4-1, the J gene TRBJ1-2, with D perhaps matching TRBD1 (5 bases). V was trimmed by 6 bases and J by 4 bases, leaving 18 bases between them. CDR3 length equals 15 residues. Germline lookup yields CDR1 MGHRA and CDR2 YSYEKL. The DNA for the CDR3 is TGCGCCAGCAGTCGTACAGGCGCGGGGGGCTATGGCTACACCTTC. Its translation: CASSRTGAGGYGYTF.

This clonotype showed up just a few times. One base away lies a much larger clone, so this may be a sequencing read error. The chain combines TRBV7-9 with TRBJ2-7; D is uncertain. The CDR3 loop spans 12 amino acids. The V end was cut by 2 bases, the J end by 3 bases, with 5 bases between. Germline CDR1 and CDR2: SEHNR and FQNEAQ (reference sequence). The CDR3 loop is CASSLTLYEQYF. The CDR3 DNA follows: TGTGCCAGCAGCTTAACTCTCTACGAGCAGTACTTC.

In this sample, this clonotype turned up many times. The CDR3 DNA is TGTGCCACCAGTGATCCGGGATCTGGGGCCAACGTCCTGACTTTC. Protein sequence: CATSDPGSGANVLTF. This chain uses TRBV24-1 with TRBJ2-6; a weak D match, TRBD2 (5 bases). This CDR3 contains 15 residues. With 3 bases removed from V and 1 base from J, the gap between germline ends came to 6 bases. Germline assignment: CDR1 KGHDR and CDR2 SFDVKD.

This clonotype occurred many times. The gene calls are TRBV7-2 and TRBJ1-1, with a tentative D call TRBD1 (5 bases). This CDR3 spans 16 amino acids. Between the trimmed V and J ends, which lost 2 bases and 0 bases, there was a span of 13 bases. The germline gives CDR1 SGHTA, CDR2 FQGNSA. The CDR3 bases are TGTGCCAGCAGCTTATCGGGACCCGCCCTGAACACTGAAGCTTTCTTT. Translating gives CASSLSGPALNTEAFF.

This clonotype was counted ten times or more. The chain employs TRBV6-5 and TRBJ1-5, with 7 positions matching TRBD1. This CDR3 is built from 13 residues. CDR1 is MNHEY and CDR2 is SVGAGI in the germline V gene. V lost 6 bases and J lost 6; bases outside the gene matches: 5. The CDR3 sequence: CASRGTEGQPQHF. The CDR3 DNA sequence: TGTGCCAGCAGAGGGACAGAGGGTCAGCCCCAGCATTTT.

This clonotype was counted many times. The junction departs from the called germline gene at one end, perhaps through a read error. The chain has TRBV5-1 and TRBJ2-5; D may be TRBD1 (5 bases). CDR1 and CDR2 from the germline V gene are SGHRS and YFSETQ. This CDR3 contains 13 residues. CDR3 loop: CASSLDRQETQYF. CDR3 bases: TGTGCCAGCAGCTTAGACAGACAAGAGACCCAGTACTTC.

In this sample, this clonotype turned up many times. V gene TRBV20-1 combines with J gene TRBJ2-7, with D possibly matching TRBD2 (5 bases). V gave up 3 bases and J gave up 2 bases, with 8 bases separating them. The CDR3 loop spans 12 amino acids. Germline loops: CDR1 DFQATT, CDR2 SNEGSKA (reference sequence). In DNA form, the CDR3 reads TGCAGTGCTAGCGGGAAAGCCTACGAGCAGTACTTC. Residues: CSASGKAYEQYF.

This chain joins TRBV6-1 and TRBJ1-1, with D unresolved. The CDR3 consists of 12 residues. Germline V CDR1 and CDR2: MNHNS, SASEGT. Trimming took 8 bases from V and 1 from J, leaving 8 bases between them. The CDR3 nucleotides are TGTGCCAGCCGGCCGTGGAACACTGAAGCTTTCTTT. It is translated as CASRPWNTEAFF.

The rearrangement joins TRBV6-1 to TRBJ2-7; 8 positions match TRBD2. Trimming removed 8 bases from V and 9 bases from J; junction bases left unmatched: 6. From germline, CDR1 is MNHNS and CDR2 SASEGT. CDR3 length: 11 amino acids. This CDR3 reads CASGGGRWQYF. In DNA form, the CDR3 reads TGTGCCAGCGGCGGGGGGCGTTGGCAGTACTTC.